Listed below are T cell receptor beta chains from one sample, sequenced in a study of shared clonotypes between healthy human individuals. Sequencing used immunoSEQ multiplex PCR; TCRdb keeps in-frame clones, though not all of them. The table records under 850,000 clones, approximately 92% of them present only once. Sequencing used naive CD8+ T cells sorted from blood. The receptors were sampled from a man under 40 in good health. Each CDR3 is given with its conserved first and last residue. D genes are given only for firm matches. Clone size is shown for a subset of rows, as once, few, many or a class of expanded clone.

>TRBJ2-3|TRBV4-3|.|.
TGCGCCAGCAGCCCTTACGCGGGGACCTTAGATACGCAGTATTTT
CASSPYAGTLDTQYF
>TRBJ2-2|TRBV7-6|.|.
TGTGCCAGCCGCCACTGGGGCGGGACTAACACCGGGGAGCTGTTTTTT
CASRHWGGTNTGELFF
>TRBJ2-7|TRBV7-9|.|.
TGTGCCAGCAGCTTGGGTCAGTACGAGCAGTACTTC
CASSLGQYEQYF
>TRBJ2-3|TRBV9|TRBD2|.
TGTGCCAGCAGCGACCTAGCGGGAGGAAAGGATACGCAGTATTTT
CASSDLAGGKDTQYF
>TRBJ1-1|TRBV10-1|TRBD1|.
TGCGCCAGCAGTGTGGACAGGGGTGCTGAAGCTTTCTTT
CASSVDRGAEAFF
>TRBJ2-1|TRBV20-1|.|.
TGCAGTGCTAGAGGCCCACGGGGGCAGTTCTTC
CSARGPRGQFF
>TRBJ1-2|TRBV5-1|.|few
TGCGCCAGCAGCCTAGACAGCGACTATGGCTACACCTTC
CASSLDSDYGYTF
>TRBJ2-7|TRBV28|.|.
TGTGCCAGCACTCAAAGACTTTCCTACGAGCAGTACTTC
CASTQRLSYEQYF
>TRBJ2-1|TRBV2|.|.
TGTGCCAGCAAATACACCGCCATCACCTACAATGAGCAGTTCTTC
CASKYTAITYNEQFF
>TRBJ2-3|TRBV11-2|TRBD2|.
TGTGCCAGCAGCTTAGATAGTAAAGCGGGAGGTCCAGATACGCAGTATTTT
CASSLDSKAGGPDTQYF
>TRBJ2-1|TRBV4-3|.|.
TGCGCCAGCAGCCAGGCCCGCAAGCAGTTCTTC
CASSQARKQFF
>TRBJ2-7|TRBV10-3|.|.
TGTGCCATCAGTGATTCTTACGGCGGCAGGTCCTACGAGCAGTACTTC
CAISDSYGGRSYEQYF
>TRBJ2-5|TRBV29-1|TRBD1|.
TGCAGCGTCTGGACAGGGGGATGGGAGACCCAGTACTTC
CSVWTGGWETQYF
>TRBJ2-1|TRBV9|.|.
TGTGCCAGCTCAATCAGTTCGGTACATGAGCAGTTCTTC
CASSISSVHEQFF
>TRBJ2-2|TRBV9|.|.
TGTGCCAGCAGCGTTTATGGGGTCGGGGAGCTGTTTTTT
CASSVYGVGELFF
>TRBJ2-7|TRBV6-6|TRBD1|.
TGTGCCAGCAGTGCCGTGGGGACAGCCTACGAGCAGTACTTC
CASSAVGTAYEQYF
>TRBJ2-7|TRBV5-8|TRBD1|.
TGTGCCAGCAGCTCATACAGGGGATCGGGAGAGCAGTACTTC
CASSSYRGSGEQYF
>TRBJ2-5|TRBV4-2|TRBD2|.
TGTGCCAGCAGCCCCTCTAGCGGGAGAACGCAAGAGACCCAGTACTTC
CASSPSSGRTQETQYF
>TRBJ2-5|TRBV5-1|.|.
TGCGCCAGCAGCTCCGATATAAGGCAAGAGACCCAGTACTTC
CASSSDIRQETQYF
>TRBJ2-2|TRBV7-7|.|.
TGTGCCAGCAGCTTAGTACCAGGGAAAAACACTGGGGAGCTGTTTTTT
CASSLVPGKNTGELFF
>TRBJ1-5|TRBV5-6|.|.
TGTGCCAGCAGCTTGGCCTTGACAGGAGATCAGCCCCAGCATTTT
CASSLALTGDQPQHF
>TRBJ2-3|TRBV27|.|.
TGTGCCAGCAGTTTTGGAGCGAACACAGATACGCAGTATTTT
CASSFGANTDTQYF
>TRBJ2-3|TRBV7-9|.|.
TGTGCCAGCAGCGCGTACCAGGGAGATACGCAGTATTTT
CASSAYQGDTQYF